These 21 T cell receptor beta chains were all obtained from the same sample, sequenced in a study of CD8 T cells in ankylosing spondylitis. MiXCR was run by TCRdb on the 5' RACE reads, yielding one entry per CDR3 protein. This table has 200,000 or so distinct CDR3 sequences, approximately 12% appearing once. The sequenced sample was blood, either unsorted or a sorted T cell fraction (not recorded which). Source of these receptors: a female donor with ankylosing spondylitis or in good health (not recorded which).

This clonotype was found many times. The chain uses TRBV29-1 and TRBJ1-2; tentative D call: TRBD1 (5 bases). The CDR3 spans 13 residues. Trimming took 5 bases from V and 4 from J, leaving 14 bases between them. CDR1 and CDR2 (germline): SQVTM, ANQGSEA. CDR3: CSVKPGPVYGYTF. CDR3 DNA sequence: TGCAGCGTTAAACCGGGGCCTGTCTATGGCTACACCTTC.

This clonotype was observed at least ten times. CDR3 in DNA: TGCGCCAGCAGCCAGGGGTTCAGGAGGGGATCCACTGAAGCTTTCTTT. Amino acids: CASSQGFRRGSTEAFF. The chain recombines TRBV4-3 with TRBJ1-1; TRBD1 might be the D (5 bases). V gave up 3 bases and J gave up 4 bases, with 18 bases separating them. Germline V CDR1 and CDR2: LGHNA, YSLEER. The CDR3 length is 16 residues.

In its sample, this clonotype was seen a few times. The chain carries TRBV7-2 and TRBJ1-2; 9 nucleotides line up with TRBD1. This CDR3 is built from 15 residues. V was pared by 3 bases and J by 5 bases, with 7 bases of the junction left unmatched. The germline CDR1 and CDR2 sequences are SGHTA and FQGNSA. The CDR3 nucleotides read TGTGCCAGCAGCTTGTGGACAGGGGCAGGTTATGGCTACACCTTC. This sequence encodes CASSLWTGAGYGYTF.

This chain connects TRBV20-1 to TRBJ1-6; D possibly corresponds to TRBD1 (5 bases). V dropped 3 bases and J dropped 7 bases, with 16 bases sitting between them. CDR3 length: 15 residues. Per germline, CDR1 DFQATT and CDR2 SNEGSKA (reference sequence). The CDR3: CSARFSGRENSPLHF. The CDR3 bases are TGCAGTGCTAGGTTTTCGGGCAGGGAGAATTCACCCCTCCACTTT.

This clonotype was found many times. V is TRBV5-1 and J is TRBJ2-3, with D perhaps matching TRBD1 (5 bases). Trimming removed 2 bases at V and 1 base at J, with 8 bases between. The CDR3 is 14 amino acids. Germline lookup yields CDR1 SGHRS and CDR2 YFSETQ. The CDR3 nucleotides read TGCGCCAGCAGCTTCCTACAGGGCACAGATACGCAGTATTTT. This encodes CASSFLQGTDTQYF.

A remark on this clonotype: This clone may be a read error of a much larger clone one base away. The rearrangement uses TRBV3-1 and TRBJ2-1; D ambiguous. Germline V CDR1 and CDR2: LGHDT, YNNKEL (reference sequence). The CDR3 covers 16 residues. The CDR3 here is CAGSQDLSDSYNEQFF. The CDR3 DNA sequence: TGTGCCGGCAGCCAAGATCTCTCAGACTCCTACAATGAGCAGTTCTTC.

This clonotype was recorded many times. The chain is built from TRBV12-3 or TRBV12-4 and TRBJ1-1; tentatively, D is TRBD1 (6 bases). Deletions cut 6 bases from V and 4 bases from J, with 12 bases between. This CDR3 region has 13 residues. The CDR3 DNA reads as TGTGCCAGCAGCCTACAGGGTCGCACTGAAGCTTTCTTT. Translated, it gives CASSLQGRTEAFF.

CDR3 sequence: CASRFAGEGTGELFF. The CDR3 DNA sequence: TGCGCCAGCAGGTTCGCGGGAGAAGGAACCGGGGAGCTGTTTTTT. The V and J genes are TRBV5-1 and TRBJ2-2; 7 bases map to TRBD2. V gave up 5 bases and J gave up 5 bases; unmatched junction bases: 9. Germline CDR1 reads SGHRS; CDR2 reads YFSETQ. CDR3 length: 15 amino acids.

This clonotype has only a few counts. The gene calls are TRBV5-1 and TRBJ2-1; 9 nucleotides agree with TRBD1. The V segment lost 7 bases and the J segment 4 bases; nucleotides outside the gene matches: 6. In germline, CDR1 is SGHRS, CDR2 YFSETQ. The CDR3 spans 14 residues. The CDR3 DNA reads TGCGCCAGCTCACGAGGGACAGGGTACAATGAGCAGTTCTTC. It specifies CASSRGTGYNEQFF.

Here the CDR3 DNA reads TGTGCCAGTAGTATAAGTTTGAATGAGCAGTTCTTC. Translated: CASSISLNEQFF. This chain links TRBV19 with TRBJ2-1; D is undetermined. The V end was cut by 2 bases, the J end by 7 bases, with 6 bases between. The CDR3 covers 12 residues. Per the germline V gene, CDR1 is LNHDA and CDR2 is SQIVND (reference sequence).

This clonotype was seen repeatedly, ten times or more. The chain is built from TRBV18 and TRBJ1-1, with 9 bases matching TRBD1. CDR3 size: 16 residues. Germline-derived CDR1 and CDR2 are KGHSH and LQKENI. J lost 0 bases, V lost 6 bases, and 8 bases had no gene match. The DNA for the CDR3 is TGTGCCAGCTCCCTAGGACAGGGGCTTATGAACACTGAAGCTTTCTTT. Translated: CASSLGQGLMNTEAFF.

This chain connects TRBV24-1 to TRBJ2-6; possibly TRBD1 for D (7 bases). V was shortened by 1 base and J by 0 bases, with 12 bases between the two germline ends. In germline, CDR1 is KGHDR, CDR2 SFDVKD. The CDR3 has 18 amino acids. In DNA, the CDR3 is TGTGCCACCAGTGATTTTTCAGGGGGGACCTCTGGGGCCAACGTCCTGACTTTC. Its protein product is CATSDFSGGTSGANVLTF.

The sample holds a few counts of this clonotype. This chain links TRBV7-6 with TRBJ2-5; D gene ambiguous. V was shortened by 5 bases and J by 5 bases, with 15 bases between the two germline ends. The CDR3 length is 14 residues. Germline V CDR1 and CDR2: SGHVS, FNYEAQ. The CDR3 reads CASSPVHLRETQYF. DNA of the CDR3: TGTGCCAGCAGCCCCGTACACCTCAGGGAGACCCAGTACTTC.

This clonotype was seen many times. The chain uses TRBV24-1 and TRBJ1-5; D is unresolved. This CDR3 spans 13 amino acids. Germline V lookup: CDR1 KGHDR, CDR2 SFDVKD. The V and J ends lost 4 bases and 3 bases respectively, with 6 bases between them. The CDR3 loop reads CATSERPNQPQHF. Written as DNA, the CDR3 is TGTGCCACCAGTGAGAGGCCCAATCAGCCCCAGCATTTT.

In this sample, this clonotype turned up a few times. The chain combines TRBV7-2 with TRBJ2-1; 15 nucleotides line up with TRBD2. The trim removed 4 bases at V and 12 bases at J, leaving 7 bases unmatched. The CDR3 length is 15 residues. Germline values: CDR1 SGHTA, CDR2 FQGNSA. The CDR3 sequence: CASSYRTSGRAAQFF. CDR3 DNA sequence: TGTGCCAGCAGCTACCGGACTAGCGGGAGGGCCGCGCAGTTCTTC.

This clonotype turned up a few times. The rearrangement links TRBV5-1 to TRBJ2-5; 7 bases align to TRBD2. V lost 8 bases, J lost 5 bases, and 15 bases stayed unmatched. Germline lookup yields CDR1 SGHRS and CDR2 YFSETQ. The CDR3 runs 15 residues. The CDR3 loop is CASGLGFRVVETQYF. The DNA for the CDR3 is TGCGCCAGTGGACTAGGATTTAGGGTGGTTGAGACCCAGTACTTC.

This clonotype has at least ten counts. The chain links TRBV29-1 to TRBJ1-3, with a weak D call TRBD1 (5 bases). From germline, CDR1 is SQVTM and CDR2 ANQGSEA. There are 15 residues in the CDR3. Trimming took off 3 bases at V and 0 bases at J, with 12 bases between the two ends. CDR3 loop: CSVEGRAPSGNTIYF. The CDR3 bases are TGCAGCGTTGAGGGCAGGGCCCCCTCTGGAAACACCATATATTTT. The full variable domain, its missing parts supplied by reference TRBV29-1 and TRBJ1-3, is SAVISQKPSRDICQRGTSLTIQCQVDSQVTMMFWYRQQPGQSLTLIATANQGSEATYESGFVIDKFPISRPNLTFSTLTVSNMSPEDSSIYLCSVEGRAPSGNTIYFGEGSWLTVV.

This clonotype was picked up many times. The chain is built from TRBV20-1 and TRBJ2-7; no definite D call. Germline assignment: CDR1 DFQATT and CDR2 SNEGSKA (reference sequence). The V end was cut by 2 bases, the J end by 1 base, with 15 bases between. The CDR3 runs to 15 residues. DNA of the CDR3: TGCAGTGCTAGACCGCCTTCTGGGCTATCCTACGAGCAGTACTTC. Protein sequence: CSARPPSGLSYEQYF.

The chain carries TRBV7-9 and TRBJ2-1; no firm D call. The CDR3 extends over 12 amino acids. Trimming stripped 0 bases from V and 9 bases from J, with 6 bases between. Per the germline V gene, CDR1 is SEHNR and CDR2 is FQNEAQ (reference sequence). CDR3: CASSLAPSEQFF. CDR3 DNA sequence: TGTGCCAGCAGCTTAGCCCCGAGTGAGCAGTTCTTC.

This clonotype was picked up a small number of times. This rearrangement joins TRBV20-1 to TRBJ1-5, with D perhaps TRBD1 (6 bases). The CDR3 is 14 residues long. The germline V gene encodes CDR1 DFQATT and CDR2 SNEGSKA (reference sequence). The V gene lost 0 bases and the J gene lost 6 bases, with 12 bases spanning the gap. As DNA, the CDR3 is TGCAGTGCTAGAGATCTACAGGGTTCTCAGCCCCAGCATTTT. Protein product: CSARDLQGSQPQHF.

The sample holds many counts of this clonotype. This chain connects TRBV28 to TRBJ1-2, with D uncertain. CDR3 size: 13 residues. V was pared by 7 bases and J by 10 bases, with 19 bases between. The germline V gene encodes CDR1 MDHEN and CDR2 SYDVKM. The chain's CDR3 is CASTPGSRAPYTF. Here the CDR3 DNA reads TGTGCCAGCACTCCAGGTAGTCGGGCCCCCTACACCTTC.